This T cell receptor beta chain was captured in a study of molecular identifiers for immune sequencing clone quantification. In TCRdb, the PCR reads were re-called with MiXCR into one record per CDR3 protein. The sample lists about half a million distinct CDR3 sequences, about 21% occurring once. Sequenced: naive CD8+ T cells from blood, with Jurkat cell RNA spiked in. Subset described: FACS-sorted CD8+CD4-CCR7+CD45RA+ naive T cells. The TCR sequence derives from a human donor in good health. Some libraries in this study had Jurkat cell RNA spiked in.

The CDR3 here is CATSDGDYGYTF. CDR3 DNA: TGTGCCACCAGTGATGGGGACTATGGCTACACCTTC. The chain links TRBV24-1 to TRBJ1-2; unclear D gene. From germline, CDR1 is KGHDR and CDR2 SFDVKD. The CDR3 has 12 residues. The germline V and J ends were trimmed by 3 bases and 3 bases, with 4 bases remaining between them.